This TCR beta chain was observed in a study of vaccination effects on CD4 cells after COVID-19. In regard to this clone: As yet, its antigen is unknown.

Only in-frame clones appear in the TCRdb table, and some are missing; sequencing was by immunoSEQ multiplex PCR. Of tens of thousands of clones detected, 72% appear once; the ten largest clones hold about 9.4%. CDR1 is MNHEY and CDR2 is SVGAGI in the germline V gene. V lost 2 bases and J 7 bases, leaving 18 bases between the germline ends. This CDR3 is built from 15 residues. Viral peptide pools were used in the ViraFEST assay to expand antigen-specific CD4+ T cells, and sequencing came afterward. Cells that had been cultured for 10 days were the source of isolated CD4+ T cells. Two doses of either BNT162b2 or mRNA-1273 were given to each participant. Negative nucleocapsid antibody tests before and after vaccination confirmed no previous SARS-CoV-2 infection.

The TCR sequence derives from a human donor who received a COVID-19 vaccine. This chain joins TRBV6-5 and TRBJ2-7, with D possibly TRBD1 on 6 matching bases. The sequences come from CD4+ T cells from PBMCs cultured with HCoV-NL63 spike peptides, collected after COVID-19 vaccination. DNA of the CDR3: TGTGCCAGCAGTTACGGCCCCGGGACATCCGAGGAGCAGTACTTC. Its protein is CASSYGPGTSEEQYF.